The clone carrying this TCR beta chain was observed a handful of times. No antigen is known for it. A single record per CDR3 protein comes from TCRdb applying MiXCR to the reads. The data contain 200,000 to 250,000 distinct CDR3 sequences, approximately 40% of them singletons. Germline V gene data show CDR1 as SQVTM and CDR2 as ANQGSEA. CDR3 length: 13 residues. The V end was cut by 1 base, the J end by 5 bases, with 12 bases between. This sample stems from a study of T cell repertoires in cytomegalovirus infection. At the level of the study: Indications came from public TCR beta signatures; they pointed to CMV infection and to a matching HLA type.

Findings and caveats of the study: Carriage of CMV together with the relevant HLA was identifiable through cumulative public TCR beta family frequency.

Specimen: CD8+ T cells from cultured PBMCs, collected from culture after CMV antigen stimulation. V is TRBV29-1 and J is TRBJ2-7; weak D call: TRBD1 (6 bases). This clonotype originated in a human donor in good health (CMV status not recorded). Some clones in this sample may be carry-over from other donors' samples. CDR3 sequence (DNA): TGCAGCGTTGAAGGCCAGGGGATCGACGAGCAGTACTTC. Translation: CSVEGQGIDEQYF.